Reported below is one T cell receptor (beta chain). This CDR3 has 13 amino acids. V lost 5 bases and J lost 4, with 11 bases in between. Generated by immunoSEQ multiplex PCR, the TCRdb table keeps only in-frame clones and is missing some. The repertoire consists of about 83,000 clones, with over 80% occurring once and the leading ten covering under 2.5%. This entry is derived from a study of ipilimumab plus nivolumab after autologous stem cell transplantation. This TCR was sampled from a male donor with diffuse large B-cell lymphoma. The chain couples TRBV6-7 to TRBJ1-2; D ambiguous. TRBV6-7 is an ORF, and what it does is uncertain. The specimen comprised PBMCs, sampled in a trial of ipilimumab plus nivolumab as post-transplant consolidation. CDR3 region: CASSPDRLYGYTF. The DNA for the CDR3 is TGTGCCAGCAGTCCAGACCGACTCTATGGCTACACCTTC.